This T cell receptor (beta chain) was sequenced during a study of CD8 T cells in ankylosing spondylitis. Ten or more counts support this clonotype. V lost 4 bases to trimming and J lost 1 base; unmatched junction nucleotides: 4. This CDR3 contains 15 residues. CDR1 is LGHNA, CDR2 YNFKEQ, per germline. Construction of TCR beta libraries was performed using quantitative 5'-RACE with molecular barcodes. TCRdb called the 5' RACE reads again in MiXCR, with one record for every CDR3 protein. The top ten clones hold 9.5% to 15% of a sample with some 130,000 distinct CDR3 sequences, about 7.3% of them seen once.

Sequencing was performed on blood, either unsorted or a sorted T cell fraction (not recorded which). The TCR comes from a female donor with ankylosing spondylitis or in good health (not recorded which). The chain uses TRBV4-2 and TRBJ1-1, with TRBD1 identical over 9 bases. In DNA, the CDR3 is TGTGCCAGCAGCCGGGACAGGGATGGGAACACTGAAGCTTTCTTT. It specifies CASSRDRDGNTEAFF.